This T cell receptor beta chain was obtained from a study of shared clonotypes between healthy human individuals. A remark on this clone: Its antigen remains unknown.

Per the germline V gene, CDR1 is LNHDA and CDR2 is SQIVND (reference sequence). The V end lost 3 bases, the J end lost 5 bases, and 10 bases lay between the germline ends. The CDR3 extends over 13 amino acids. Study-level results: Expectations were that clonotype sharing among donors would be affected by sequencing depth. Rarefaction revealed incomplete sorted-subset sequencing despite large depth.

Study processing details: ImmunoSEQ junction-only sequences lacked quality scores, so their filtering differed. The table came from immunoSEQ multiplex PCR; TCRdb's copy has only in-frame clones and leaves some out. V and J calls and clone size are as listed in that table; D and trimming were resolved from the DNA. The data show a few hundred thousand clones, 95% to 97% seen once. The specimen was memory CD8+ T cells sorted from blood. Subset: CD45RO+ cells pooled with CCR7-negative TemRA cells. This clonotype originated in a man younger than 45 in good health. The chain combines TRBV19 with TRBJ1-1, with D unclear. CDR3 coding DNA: TGTGCCAGTAGTATCAGTTTGGGGACTGAAGCTTTCTTT. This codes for CASSISLGTEAFF.